A selection of T cell receptor beta chains follows, all from one sample in a study of technical replicates of blood from several donors. Produced via immunoSEQ multiplex PCR; TCRdb's table is partial and in-frame only. Here the sample spans 70,000 to 80,000 clones, 92% being singletons. The source material was T cells isolated from PBMCs. These receptors came from a human donor in good health. The CDR3 runs from the conserved cysteine through the conserved F or W. Fields, in order: J gene, V gene, CDR3 length, CDR3 protein.

TRBJ1-5 | TRBV6-5 | 13 | CASTPGINQPQHF
TRBJ2-3 | TRBV4-1 | 16 | CASSQAMGGGIATQYF
TRBJ2-2 | TRBV30 | 15 | CAWSFGTGYPGELFF
TRBJ2-2 | TRBV13 | 17 | CASSLRLAGGVTGELFF
TRBJ1-1 | TRBV5-1 | 13 | CASSLEGAAEAFF
TRBJ2-3 | TRBV12-5 | 18 | CASGLVLSQREYPDTQYF
TRBJ2-1 | TRBV5-1 | 14 | CASSLDSPYNEQFF
TRBJ1-5 | TRBV27 | 15 | CASAYTGFSNQPQHF
TRBJ1-1 | TRBV9 | 16 | CASSPTPGAQNTEAFF
TRBJ2-1 | TRBV6-5 | 13 | CASQREVDNEQFF
TRBJ1-2 | TRBV25-1 | 15 | CASSEFRGVQYGYTF
TRBJ2-3 | TRBV7-9 | 15 | CASSLVWQITDTQYF
TRBJ1-4 | TRBV19 | 12 | CASRGLNEKLFF
TRBJ1-5 | TRBV30 | 15 | CAWSVPGQPYQPQHF
TRBJ2-7 | TRBV7-9 | 14 | CASSLGQGAYEQYF
TRBJ2-1 | TRBV28 | 15 | CASSLTSGSHNEQFF